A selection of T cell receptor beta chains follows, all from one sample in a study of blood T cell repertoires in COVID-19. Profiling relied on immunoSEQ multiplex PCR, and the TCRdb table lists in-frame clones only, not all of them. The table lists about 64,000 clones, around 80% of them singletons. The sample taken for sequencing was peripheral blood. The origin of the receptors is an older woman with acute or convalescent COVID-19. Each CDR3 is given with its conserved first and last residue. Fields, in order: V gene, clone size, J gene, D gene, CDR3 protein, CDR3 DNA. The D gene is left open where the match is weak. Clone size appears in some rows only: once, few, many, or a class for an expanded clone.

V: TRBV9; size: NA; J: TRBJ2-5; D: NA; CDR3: CASSVTGGVETQYF; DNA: TGTGCCAGCAGCGTCACAGGGGGGGTGGAGACCCAGTACTTC
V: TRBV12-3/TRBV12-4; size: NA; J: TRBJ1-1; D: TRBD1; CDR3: CASRSQGWAEAFF; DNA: TGTGCCAGCAGGTCACAGGGGTGGGCTGAAGCTTTCTTT
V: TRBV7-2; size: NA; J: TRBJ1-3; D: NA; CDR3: CASSALGGSGNTIYF; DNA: TGTGCCAGCAGCGCACTGGGGGGGTCCGGAAACACCATATATTTT
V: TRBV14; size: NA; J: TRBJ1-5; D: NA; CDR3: CASSRGGGSQPQHF; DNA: TGTGCCAGCAGCAGGGGGGGAGGAAGTCAGCCCCAGCATTTT
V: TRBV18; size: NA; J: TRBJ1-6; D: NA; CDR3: CASSPQGNSYNSPLHF; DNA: TGTGCCAGCTCACCACAGGGGAACTCCTATAATTCACCCCTCCACTTT
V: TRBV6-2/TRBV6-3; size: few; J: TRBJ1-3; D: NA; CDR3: CASSGQNSGNTIYF; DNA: TGTGCCAGCAGTGGACAGAACTCTGGAAACACCATATATTTT
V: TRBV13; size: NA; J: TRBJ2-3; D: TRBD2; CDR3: CASSPYSGGVTDTQYF; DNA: TGTGCCAGCAGCCCATACAGCGGGGGGGTCACAGATACGCAGTATTTT
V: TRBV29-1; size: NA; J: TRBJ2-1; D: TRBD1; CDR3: CSVATGPLNNEQFF; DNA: TGCAGCGTCGCGACAGGGCCCCTTAACAATGAGCAGTTCTTC
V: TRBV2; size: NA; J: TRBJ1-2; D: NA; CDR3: CASSDGAGGGYTF; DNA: TGTGCCAGCAGTGATGGTGCGGGAGGCGGCTACACCTTC
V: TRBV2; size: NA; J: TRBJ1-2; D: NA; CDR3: CASSASGANYGYTF; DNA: TGTGCCAGCAGTGCATCAGGGGCTAACTATGGCTACACCTTC
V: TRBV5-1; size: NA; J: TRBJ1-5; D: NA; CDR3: CASSPDGLQPQHF; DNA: TGCGCCAGCAGCCCCGATGGGCTTCAGCCCCAGCATTTT
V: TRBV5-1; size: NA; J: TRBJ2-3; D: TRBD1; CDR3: CASSSGQGTVDTQYF; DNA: TGCGCCAGCAGCTCGGGACAGGGAACTGTTGATACGCAGTATTTT
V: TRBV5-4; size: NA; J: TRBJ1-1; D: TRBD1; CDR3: CASSFTQGLKAFF; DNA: TGTGCCAGCAGCTTCACACAGGGGCTTAAGGCTTTCTTT
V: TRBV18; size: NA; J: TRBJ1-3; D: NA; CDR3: CASSPPTGSGNTIYF; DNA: TGTGCCAGCTCACCACCCACGGGGTCTGGAAACACCATATATTTT
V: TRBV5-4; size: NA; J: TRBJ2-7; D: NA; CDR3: CASRLPGLGSYEQYF; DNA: TGTGCCAGCAGATTGCCGGGTCTGGGTTCCTACGAGCAGTACTTC
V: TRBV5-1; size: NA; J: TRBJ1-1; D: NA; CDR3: CASSLAGGNTEAFF; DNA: TGCGCCAGCAGCTTGGCCGGCGGAAACACTGAAGCTTTCTTT
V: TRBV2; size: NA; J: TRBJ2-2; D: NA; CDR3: CASSEYQAGSNTGELFF; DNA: TGTGCCAGCAGTGAATACCAGGCGGGGTCGAACACCGGGGAGCTGTTTTTT